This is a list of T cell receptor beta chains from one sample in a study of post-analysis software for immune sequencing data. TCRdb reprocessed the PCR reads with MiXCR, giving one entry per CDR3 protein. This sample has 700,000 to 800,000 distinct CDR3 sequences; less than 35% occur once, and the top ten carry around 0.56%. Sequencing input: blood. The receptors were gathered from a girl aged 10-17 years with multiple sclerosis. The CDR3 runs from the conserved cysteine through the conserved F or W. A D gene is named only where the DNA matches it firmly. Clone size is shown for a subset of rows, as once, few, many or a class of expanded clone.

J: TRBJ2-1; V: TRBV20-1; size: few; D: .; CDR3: CSARVARRSYNEQFF; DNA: TGCAGTGCTAGGGTAGCGAGACGCTCCTACAATGAGCAGTTCTTC
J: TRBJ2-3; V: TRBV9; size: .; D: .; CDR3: CASSGGVASGADTQYF; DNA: TGTGCCAGCAGCGGAGGGGTGGCGTCAGGGGCAGATACGCAGTATTTT
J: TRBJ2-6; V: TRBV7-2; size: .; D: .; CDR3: CARSLVGSSGANVLTF; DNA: TGTGCCCGCAGCTTAGTCGGTTCCTCCGGGGCCAACGTCCTGACTTTC
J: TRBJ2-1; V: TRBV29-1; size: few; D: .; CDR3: CSVTRGGGAGNEQFF; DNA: TGCAGCGTTACTAGAGGAGGGGGGGCGGGAAATGAGCAGTTCTTC
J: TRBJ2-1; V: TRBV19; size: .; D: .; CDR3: CASSAWRVDEQFF; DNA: TGTGCCAGTAGTGCGTGGAGGGTAGATGAGCAGTTCTTC
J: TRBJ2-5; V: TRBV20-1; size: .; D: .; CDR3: CSAGDRYGQYF; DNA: TGCAGTGCTGGGGATCGGTACGGGCAGTACTTC
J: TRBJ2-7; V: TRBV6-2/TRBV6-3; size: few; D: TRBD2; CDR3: CASRISGLSYEQYF; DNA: TGTGCCAGCAGAATTTCGGGACTATCGTACGAGCAGTACTTC
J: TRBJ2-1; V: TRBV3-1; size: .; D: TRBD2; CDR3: CASSLGLAFNNEQFF; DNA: TGTGCCAGCAGCCTAGGACTAGCTTTCAACAATGAGCAGTTCTTC
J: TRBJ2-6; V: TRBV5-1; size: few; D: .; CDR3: CASSILPGGASPGANVLTF; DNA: TGCGCCAGCAGCATCCTCCCAGGGGGGGCTTCCCCTGGGGCCAACGTCCTGACTTTC
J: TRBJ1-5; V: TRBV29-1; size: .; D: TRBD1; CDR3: CSVRGGLNQPQHF; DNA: TGCAGCGTTCGAGGGGGCCTCAATCAGCCCCAGCATTTT
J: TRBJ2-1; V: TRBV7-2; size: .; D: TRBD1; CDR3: CASSNNRQGTGVEQFF; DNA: TGTGCCAGCAGCAATAACCGACAGGGTACCGGTGTGGAGCAGTTCTTC
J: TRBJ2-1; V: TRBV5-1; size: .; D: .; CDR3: CASGRLDSYNEQFF; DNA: TGCGCCAGCGGCAGGTTAGACTCCTACAATGAGCAGTTCTTC
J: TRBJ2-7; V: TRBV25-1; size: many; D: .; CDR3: CASSEPGSREQYF; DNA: TGTGCCAGCAGTGAACCCGGGAGTCGCGAGCAGTACTTC
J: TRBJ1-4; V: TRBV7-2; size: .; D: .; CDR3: CASGPDSATNEKLFF; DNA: TGTGCCAGCGGCCCAGACAGTGCAACTAATGAAAAACTGTTTTTT
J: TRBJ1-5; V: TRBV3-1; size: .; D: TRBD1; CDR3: CASSQDRLNQPQHF; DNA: TGTGCCAGCAGCCAGGACAGGCTTAATCAGCCCCAGCATTTT
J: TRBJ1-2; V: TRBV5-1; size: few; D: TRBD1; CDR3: CASSPGTGFHGYTF; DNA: TGCGCCAGCAGCCCCGGGACAGGGTTTCATGGCTACACCTTC
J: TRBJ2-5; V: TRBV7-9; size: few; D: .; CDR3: CASSLSRRAEETQYF; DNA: TGTGCCAGCAGCTTAAGTCGTAGGGCGGAAGAGACCCAGTACTTC
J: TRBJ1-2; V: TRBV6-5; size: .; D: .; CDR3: CASSYSRAGLYGYTF; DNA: TGTGCCAGCAGTTACTCGAGGGCAGGTCTCTATGGCTACACCTTC
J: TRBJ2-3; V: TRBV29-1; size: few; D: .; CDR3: CSVEDAGADPDTQYF; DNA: TGCAGCGTTGAAGACGCGGGGGCCGATCCGGATACGCAGTATTTT
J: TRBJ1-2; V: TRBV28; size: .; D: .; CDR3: CASSAAQNYGYTF; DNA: TGTGCCAGCAGTGCGGCGCAGAACTATGGCTACACCTTC
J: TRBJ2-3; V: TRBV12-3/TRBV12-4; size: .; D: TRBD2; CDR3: CASSLVRGEADTQYF; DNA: TGTGCCAGCAGTTTAGTCCGGGGGGAAGCAGATACGCAGTATTTT
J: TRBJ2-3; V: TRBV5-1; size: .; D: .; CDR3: CASGSVGTDTQYF; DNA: TGCGCCAGCGGCTCAGTAGGCACAGATACGCAGTATTTT
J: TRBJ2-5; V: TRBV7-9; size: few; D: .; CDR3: CASSPTSGVVETQYF; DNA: TGTGCCAGCAGTCCTACCTCTGGGGTAGTTGAGACCCAGTACTTC
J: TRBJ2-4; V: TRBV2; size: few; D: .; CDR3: CASSSTRGLAKNIQYF; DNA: TGTGCCAGCAGTTCGACTAGGGGACTAGCCAAAAACATTCAGTACTTC
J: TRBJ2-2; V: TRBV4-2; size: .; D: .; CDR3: CASSQEEGTGELFF; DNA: TGTGCCAGCAGCCAAGAGGAGGGCACCGGGGAGCTGTTTTTT
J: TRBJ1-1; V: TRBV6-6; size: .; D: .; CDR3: CASLNLGVNTEAFF; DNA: TGTGCCAGCCTCAATTTGGGGGTGAACACTGAAGCTTTCTTT
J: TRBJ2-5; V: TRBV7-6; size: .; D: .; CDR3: CASSPQPGEETQYF; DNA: TGTGCCAGCAGCCCACAGCCTGGGGAAGAGACCCAGTACTTC
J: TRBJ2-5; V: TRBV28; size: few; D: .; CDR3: CASRPQQGRQETQYF; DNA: TGTGCCAGCCGACCCCAACAGGGGAGGCAGGAGACCCAGTACTTC
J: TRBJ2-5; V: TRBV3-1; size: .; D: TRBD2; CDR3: CASSQVSGGLRETQYF; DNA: TGTGCCAGCAGCCAAGTCAGCGGGGGCCTCCGAGAGACCCAGTACTTC
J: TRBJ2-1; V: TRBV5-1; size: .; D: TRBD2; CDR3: CASSLMTSGGPNEQFF; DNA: TGCGCCAGCAGCTTGATGACTAGCGGGGGGCCCAATGAGCAGTTCTTC
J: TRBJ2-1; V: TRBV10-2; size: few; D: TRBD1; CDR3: CASRADRGDYNEQFF; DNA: TGCGCCAGCAGAGCGGACAGGGGGGACTACAATGAGCAGTTCTTC
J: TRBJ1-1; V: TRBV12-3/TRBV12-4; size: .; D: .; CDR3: CATTRGGGSTEAFF; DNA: TGTGCCACCACCAGAGGGGGGGGGTCCACTGAAGCTTTCTTT
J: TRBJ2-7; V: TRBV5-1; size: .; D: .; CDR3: CASSWGAGSGEEQYF; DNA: TGCGCCAGCAGCTGGGGTGCAGGTTCGGGAGAAGAGCAGTACTTC
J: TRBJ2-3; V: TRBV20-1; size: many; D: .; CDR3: CSAGTSTDTQYF; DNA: TGCAGTGCTGGCACTAGCACAGATACGCAGTATTTT
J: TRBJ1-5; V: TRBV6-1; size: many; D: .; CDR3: CASSPQGTQPQHF; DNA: TGTGCCAGCAGTCCCCAGGGGACTCAGCCCCAGCATTTT
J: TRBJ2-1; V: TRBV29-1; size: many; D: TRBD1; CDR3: CSGEQGAGETNEQFF; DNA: TGCAGCGGGGAACAGGGGGCTGGGGAAACCAATGAGCAGTTCTTC
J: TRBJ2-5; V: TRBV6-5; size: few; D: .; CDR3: CASSYSQGRRETQYF; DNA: TGTGCCAGCAGTTACTCTCAGGGTCGGCGAGAGACCCAGTACTTC
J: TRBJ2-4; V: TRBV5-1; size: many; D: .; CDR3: CASSLVGLGGLAKNIQYF; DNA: TGCGCCAGCAGCTTGGTGGGGCTTGGCGGACTAGCCAAAAACATTCAGTACTTC
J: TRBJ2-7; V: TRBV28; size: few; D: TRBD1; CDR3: CAVASGTGYEQYF; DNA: TGTGCCGTCGCATCTGGGACAGGCTACGAGCAGTACTTC
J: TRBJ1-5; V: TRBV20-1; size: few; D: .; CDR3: CSATNMEGYNQPQHF; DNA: TGCAGTGCTACTAACATGGAGGGTTACAATCAGCCCCAGCATTTT
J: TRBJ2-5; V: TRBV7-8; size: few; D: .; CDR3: CASSPLAPSYQETQYF; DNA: TGTGCCAGCAGCCCCTTGGCCCCGAGTTACCAAGAGACCCAGTACTTC
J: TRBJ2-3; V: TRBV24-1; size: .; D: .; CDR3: CATSDPPGHTVWSGTDTQYF; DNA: TGTGCCACCAGTGATCCCCCGGGACATACCGTGTGGTCCGGCACAGATACGCAGTATTTT
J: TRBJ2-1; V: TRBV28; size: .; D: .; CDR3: CASSFRTLRSSYNEQFF; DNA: TGTGCCAGCAGTTTTAGGACACTCAGGAGCTCCTACAATGAGCAGTTCTTC
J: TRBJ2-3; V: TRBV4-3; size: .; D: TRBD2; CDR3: CASSPGTSGSRADTQYF; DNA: TGCGCCAGCAGCCCCGGGACTAGCGGGAGCAGGGCAGATACGCAGTATTTT
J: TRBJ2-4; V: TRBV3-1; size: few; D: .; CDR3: CASSQDVGSKAKNIQYF; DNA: TGTGCCAGCAGCCAAGATGTTGGCTCCAAAGCCAAAAACATTCAGTACTTC
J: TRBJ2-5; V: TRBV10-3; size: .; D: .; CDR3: CAISESVPSLVEYF; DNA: TGTGCCATCAGTGAGTCGGTTCCTTCACTAGTAGAGTACTTC